A single T cell receptor beta chain is shown here with its context. This specimen comes from a study of blood T cell repertoires in COVID-19. Unmatched junction bases numbered 24, after V lost 5 bases and J lost 1 base. CDR3 size: 23 residues. In germline, CDR1 is MNHNY, CDR2 SVGAGI (reference sequence). Measured with immunoSEQ multiplex PCR; TCRdb has only the in-frame clones, and not every one. The table lists more than 45,000 clones, around 89% of them singletons. This TCR derives from a man in his 60s with acute or convalescent COVID-19. Sequencing input: peripheral blood. The chain carries TRBV6-6 and TRBJ1-5; 12 nucleotides agree with TRBD1. The CDR3 nucleotides are TGTGCCAGCAGTCCCCGCCGAGGGACAGGGGGCAGGGGCCTTGGGGGGAGCAATCAGCCCCAGCATTTT. This encodes CASSPRRGTGGRGLGGSNQPQHF.